This T cell receptor (beta chain) was documented in a study of shared clonotypes between healthy human individuals. On this clone: Its antigen is currently unknown.

This CDR3 spans 14 amino acids. CDR1 is SGHRS and CDR2 is YFSETQ in the germline V gene. V dropped 4 bases and J dropped 8; count of bases not matched to a gene: 10. None of the donors, who were healthy HIV-negative adults, had recently had acute infections or vaccinations. The assay was immunoSEQ multiplex PCR, and TCRdb's table has in-frame clones only and misses some. Here the sample spans 740,000 or so clones, approximately 73% being singletons. Study results and caveats: Limited genetic and exposure-history diversity came from having few donors. Measured sharing among donors was expected to vary with sequencing depth.

The sample comprised memory CD4+ T cells sorted from blood. Noted subset: CD45RA-negative fraction. The origin of this receptor is a woman aged 25 to 39 in good health. The genes are TRBV5-1 and TRBJ1-2, with TRBD1 matching over 8 bases. The chain's CDR3 is CASSKIRRGPGYTF. The CDR3, as DNA: TGCGCCAGCAGCAAAATACGCAGGGGGCCCGGCTACACCTTC. Full variable domain (rest looked up from reference TRBV5-1 and TRBJ1-2): KAGVTQTPRYLIKTRGQQVTLSCSPISGHRSVSWYQQTPGQGLQFLFEYFSETQRNKGNFPGRFSGRQFSNSRSEMNVSTLELGDSALYLCASSKIRRGPGYTFGSGTRLTVV.